This T cell receptor (beta chain) emerged from a study of T cell responses to AZD1222 COVID-19 vaccine. Notes on the study in general: Repertoire collection took place solely once the T cell response had peaked. Once two AZD1222 doses were given, Spike-specific TCR breadth and depth went up. Dominant CD4 TCR responses targeted spike regions 160-218 and 743-854. As reported, nearly half of all spike-specific TCRs target variant regions that are unmutated.

V was pared by 4 bases and J by 1 base, with 16 bases between. The CDR3 consists of 16 residues. Germline loops: CDR1 MNHEY, CDR2 SMNVEV (reference sequence). Comment on this clone: The antigen remains undetermined.

Clones were sequenced by immunoSEQ multiplex PCR, and TCRdb holds only the in-frame ones, with some missing. The data show approximately 130,000 clones, roughly 89% seen once. The specimen was peripheral blood, collected on day 0 of AZD1222 vaccination. V is TRBV27 and J is TRBJ2-5; possibly TRBD1 for D (5 bases). The origin of this receptor is an adult in good health. For the CDR3, the DNA is TGTGCCAGCAGTTCGTCCAAGAGCAGGGTCCAAGAGACCCAGTACTTC. This encodes CASSSSKSRVQETQYF.